The clone carrying this T cell receptor (beta chain) appeared many times. Antigen unknown. The data derive from a study of blood T cells in healthy people across ages. About the research overall: Capture by template switching was about one barcoded beta molecule per two T cells. General study findings and limits: Higher diversity, along with more naive CD4+ cells, distinguished long-lived donors from aged donors.

Germline CDR1 and CDR2: SQVTM and ANQGSEA. The CDR3 loop spans 13 amino acids. The V end lost 6 bases, the J end lost 5 bases, and 16 bases lay between the germline ends. A second PCR of 7 to 11 cycles used a sample-barcoded 5' primer and a J-beta primer mix. A template-switch adaptor with 12 random nucleotides tagged each cDNA molecule. TCRdb fed the 5' RACE reads into MiXCR, producing one record per CDR3 protein. The repertoire consists of about 680,000 distinct CDR3 sequences, with roughly 50% occurring once and the leading ten covering 25% to 35%. This chain links TRBV29-1 with TRBJ2-5; possibly TRBD1 for D (5 bases). The specimen sequenced was blood. The sequence was collected from a woman aged 55 to 70 in good health. CDR3 sequence: CSVAIQGGETQYF. CDR3 sequence (DNA): TGCAGCGTCGCCATCCAGGGTGGGGAGACCCAGTACTTC.